These 5 T cell receptor beta chains were sequenced from one sample in a study of cytomegalovirus exposure and HLA in healthy donors. Primers included in the PCR were 60 Vbeta and 13 Jbeta primers. The repertoire was sequenced with immunoSEQ multiplex PCR; TCRdb's copy has only in-frame clones and lacks some. The sample gives 150,000 to 200,000 clones, 60% to 85% of which show up once; around 3.1% is in the top ten. What was sequenced was PBMCs. These receptors were obtained from a female donor in good health and CMV-seronegative.

The sample holds one count of this clone. The V and J genes are TRBV28 and TRBJ1-2; tentative D call: TRBD1 (5 bases). The CDR3 contains 15 residues. Germline V gene data show CDR1 as MDHEN and CDR2 as SYDVKM. V was clipped by 4 bases and J by 7 bases, with 19 bases between them. The CDR3, as DNA: TGTGCCAGCAGTTCTTCCGGGACTTTTGGGGCTGGCTACACCTTC. Translation: CASSSSGTFGAGYTF.

This clone was detected a few times. The chain links TRBV9 to TRBJ1-2; 7 bases are a match to TRBD1. Germline V gives CDR1 SGDLS, CDR2 YYNGEE. CDR3 size: 14 residues. V was clipped by 0 bases and J by 5 bases; unmatched bases: 4. The chain's CDR3 is CASSVGAGGYGYTF. The CDR3 DNA reads as TGTGCCAGCAGCGTAGGTGCAGGGGGGTATGGCTACACCTTC.

This chain uses TRBV9 with TRBJ1-3, with 7 bases that match TRBD1. V dropped 4 bases and J dropped 12; count of bases not matched to a gene: 10. Germline V gene lookup returns CDR1 SGDLS and CDR2 YYNGEE. The CDR3 has 13 residues. Here the CDR3 DNA reads TGTGCCAGCAGCACTGGACAGGCATTTAGCATATATTTT. Protein sequence: CASSTGQAFSIYF.

This clone was detected only once. The chain uses TRBV10-3 and TRBJ2-7; 9 bases match TRBD2. Germline V gene sequence: CDR1 ENHRY, CDR2 SYGVKD. The length of the CDR3 is 15 residues. V trimming: 2 bases; J trimming: 0 bases; junction bases outside the gene matches: 2. The CDR3 sequence is CAISEIAGDSYEQYF. The CDR3 nucleotides are TGTGCCATCAGTGAGATAGCGGGGGACTCCTACGAGCAGTACTTC.

The chain employs TRBV6-5 and TRBJ1-1, with a possible D match to TRBD1 (6 bases). The ends were cut back, 2 bases at V and 10 bases at J, with 11 bases in the middle. Per germline, CDR1 MNHEY and CDR2 SVGAGI. This CDR3 has 12 amino acids. The CDR3 region has the DNA TGTGCCAGCAGTTACGCTCAGGGGATAGCTTTCTTT. It specifies CASSYAQGIAFF.